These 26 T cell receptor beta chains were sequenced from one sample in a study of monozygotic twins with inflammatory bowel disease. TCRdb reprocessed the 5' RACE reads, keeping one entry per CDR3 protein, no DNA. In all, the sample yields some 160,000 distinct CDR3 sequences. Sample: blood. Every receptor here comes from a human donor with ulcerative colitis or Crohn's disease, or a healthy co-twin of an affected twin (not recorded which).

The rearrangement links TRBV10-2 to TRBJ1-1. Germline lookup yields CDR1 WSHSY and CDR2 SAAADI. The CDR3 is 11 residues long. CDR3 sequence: CASSINTEAFF.

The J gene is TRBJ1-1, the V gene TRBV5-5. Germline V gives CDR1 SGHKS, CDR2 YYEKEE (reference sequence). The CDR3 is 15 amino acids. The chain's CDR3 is CASSLGAHLNTEAFF.

This CDR3 is CASSLVGRFPYEQYF. V is TRBV27 and J is TRBJ2-7; lacking DNA, the TRBD2 call made by TCRdb goes unchecked. This CDR3 is built from 15 residues. Germline lookup yields CDR1 MNHEY and CDR2 SMNVEV (reference sequence).

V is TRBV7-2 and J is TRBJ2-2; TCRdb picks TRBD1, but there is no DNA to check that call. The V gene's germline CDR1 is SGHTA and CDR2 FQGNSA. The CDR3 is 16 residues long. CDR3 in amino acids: CASSPSTGGNTGELFF.

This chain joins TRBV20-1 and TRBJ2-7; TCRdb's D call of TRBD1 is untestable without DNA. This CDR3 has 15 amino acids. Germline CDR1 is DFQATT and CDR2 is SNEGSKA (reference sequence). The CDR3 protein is CSARDQTRQSYEQYF.

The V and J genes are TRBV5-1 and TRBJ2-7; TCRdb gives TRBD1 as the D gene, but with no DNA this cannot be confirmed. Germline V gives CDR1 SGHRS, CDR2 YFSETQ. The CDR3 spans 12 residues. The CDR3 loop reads CASSFTGIEQYF.

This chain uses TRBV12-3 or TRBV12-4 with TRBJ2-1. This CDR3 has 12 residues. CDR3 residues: CASSSLGLEQFF.

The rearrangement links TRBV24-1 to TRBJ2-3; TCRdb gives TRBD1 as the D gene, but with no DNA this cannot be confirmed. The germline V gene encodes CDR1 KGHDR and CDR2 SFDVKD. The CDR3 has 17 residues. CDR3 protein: CATSDASGGNWPDTQYF.

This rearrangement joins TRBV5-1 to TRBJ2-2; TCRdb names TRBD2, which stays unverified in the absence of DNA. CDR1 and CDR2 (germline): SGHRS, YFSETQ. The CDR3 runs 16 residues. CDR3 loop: CASSPLAGVNTGELFF.

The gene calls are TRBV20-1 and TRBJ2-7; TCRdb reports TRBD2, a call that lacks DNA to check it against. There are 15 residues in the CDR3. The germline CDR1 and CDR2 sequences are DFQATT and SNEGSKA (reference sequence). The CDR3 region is CSAPYSAGAPLEQYF.

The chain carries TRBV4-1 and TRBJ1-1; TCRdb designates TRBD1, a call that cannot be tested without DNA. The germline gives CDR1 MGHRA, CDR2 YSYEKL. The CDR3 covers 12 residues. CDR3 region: CASSRGVTEAFF.

This CDR3 is CASIAAGRDSPLHF. This sequence joins TRBV25-1 and TRBJ1-6. The CDR3 loop spans 14 amino acids. Per the germline V gene, CDR1 is MGHDK and CDR2 is SYGVNS.

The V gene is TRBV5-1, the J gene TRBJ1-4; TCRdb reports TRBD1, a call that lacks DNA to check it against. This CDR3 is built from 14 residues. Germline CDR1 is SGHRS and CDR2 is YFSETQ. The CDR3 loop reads CASRRTATNEKLFF.

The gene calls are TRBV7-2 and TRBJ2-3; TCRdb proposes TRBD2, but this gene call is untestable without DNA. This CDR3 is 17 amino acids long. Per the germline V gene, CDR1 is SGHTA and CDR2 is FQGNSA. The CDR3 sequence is CASSLRRKAGGSDTQYF.

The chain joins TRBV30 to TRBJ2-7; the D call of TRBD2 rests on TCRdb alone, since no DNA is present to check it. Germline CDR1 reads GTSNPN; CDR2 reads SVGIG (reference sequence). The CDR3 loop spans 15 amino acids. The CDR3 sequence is CAWSASTSGVLEQYF.

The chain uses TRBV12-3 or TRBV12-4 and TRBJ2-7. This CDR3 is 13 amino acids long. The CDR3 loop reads CASSLESHYEQYF.

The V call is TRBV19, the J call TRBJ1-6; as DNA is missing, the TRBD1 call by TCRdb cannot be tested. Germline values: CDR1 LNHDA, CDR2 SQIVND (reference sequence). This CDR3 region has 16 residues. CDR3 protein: CASSSRDRVINSPLHF.

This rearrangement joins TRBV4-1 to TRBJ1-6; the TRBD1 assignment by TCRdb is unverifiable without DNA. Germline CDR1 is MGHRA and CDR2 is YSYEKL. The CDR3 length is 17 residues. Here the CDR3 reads CASSQGGQGVTSSPLHF.

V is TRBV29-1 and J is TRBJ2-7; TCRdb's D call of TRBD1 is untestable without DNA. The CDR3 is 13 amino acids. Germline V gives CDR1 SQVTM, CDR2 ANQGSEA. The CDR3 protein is CSVEKDRPTEQYF.

The CDR3 spells CASSLPSRGAGNEQFF. The rearrangement uses TRBV5-1 and TRBJ2-1; lacking DNA, the TRBD2 call made by TCRdb goes unchecked. Germline assignment: CDR1 SGHRS and CDR2 YFSETQ. The CDR3 is 16 residues long.

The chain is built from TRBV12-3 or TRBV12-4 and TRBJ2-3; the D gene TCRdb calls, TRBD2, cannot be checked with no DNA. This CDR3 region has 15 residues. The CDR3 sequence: CASISGLAVTDTQYF.

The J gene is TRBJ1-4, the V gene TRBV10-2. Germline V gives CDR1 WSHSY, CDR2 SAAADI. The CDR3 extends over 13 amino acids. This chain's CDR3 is CASSPVINEKLFF.

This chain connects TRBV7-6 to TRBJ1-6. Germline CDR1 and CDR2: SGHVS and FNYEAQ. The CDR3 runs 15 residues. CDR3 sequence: CASSFGWRDNSPLRF. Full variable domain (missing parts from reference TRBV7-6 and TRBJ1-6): GAGVSQSPRYKVTKRGQDVALRCDPISGHVSLYWYRQALGQGPEFLTYFNYEAQQDKSGLPNDRFSAERPEGSISTLTIQRTEQRDSAMYRCASSFGWRDNSPLRFGNGTRLTVT.

CDR3 sequence: CASSLTSGRAMELFF. This chain connects TRBV5-1 to TRBJ2-2; TCRdb's D call of TRBD2 is untestable without DNA. The CDR3 covers 15 residues. Germline-derived CDR1 and CDR2 are SGHRS and YFSETQ. The complete variable domain, with remaining parts taken from reference TRBV5-1 and TRBJ2-2, reads KAGVTQTPRYLIKTRGQQVTLSCSPISGHRSVSWYQQTPGQGLQFLFEYFSETQRNKGNFPGRFSGRQFSNSRSEMNVSTLELGDSALYLCASSLTSGRAMELFFGEGSRLTVL.

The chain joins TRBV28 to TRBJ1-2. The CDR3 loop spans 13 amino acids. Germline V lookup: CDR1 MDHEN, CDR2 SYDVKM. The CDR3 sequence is CASSSGLNYGYTF.

The CDR3 region is CASSPLWTSGRDNEQFF. The chain links TRBV14 to TRBJ2-1; without DNA, the TCRdb call of TRBD2 cannot be checked. The germline CDR1 and CDR2 sequences are SGHDN and FVKESK. The CDR3 spans 17 residues.